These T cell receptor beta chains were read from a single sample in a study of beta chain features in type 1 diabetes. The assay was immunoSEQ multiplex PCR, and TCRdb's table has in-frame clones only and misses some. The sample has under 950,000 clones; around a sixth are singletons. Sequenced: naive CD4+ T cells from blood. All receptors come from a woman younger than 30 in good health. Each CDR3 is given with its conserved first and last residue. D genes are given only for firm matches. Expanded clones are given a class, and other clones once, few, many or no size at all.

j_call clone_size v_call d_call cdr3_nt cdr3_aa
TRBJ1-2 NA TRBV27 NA TGTGCCAGCAGTCTAAACAGGGCGGGTGGCTACACCTTC CASSLNRAGGYTF
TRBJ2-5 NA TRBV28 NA TGTGCCAGCAGTTCACAGGGACGAGAGACCCAGTACTTC CASSSQGRETQYF
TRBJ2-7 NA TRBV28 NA TGTGCCAGCACTCGGGACGACATTGTGGGGAGCTACGAGCAGTACTTC CASTRDDIVGSYEQYF
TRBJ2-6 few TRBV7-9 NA TGTGCCAGCAGCTTAGACACGACTGGGGCCAACGTCCTGACTTTC CASSLDTTGANVLTF
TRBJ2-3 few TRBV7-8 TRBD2 TGTGCCAGCAGCTTAGGAGAACTAGCGGGCGCAGATACGCAGTATTTT CASSLGELAGADTQYF
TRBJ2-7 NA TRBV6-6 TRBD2 TGTGCCAGCAGTTACGTGGGAGGGTGGGGTGAGCAGTACTTC CASSYVGGWGEQYF
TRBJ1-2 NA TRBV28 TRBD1 TGTGCCAGCAGTGGGAGACTGGGCAGGGGGGACTATGGCTACACCTTC CASSGRLGRGDYGYTF
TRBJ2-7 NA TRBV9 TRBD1 TGTGCCAGCAGCGTAGCTGGACAGGGTCGTAACGAGCAGTACTTC CASSVAGQGRNEQYF
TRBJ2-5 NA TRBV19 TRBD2 TGTGCCAGTTCAAGGACTAGCTTTCTAGAGACCCAGTACTTC CASSRTSFLETQYF
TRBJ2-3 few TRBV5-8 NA TGTGCCAGCAGTGGAGGGGCGAACCGAGGTGATACGCAGTATTTT CASSGGANRGDTQYF
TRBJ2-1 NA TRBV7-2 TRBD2 TGTGCCAGCAGCCTAAGACTAGCGGGAGCCTACAATGAGCAGTTCTTC CASSLRLAGAYNEQFF
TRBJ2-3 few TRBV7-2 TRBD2 TGTGCCAGCAGCTTAGGGGTTAGCGGGAGCACAGATACGCAGTATTTT CASSLGVSGSTDTQYF
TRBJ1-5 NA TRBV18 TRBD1 TGTGCCAGCTCAGTGGAGACAGGGCATATGGGCAATCAGCCCCAGCATTTT CASSVETGHMGNQPQHF
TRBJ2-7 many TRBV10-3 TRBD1 TGTGCCATCGGGGACAGGGAGGCCTACGAGCAGTACTTC CAIGDREAYEQYF
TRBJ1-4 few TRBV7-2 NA TGTGCCAGCACCGCAGGGTGGGGTGAAAAACTGTTTTTT CASTAGWGEKLFF
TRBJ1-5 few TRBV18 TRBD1 TGTGCCAGCTCATCTGGGACAGGGGGACAGCCCCAGCATTTT CASSSGTGGQPQHF
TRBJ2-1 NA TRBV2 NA TGTGCCAGCAGGAAGGGGGATTTGGTCTACAATGAGCAGTTCTTC CASRKGDLVYNEQFF
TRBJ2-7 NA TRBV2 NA TGTGCCAGCGCCTGGGACCTGGCCCTATACGAGCAGTACTTC CASAWDLALYEQYF
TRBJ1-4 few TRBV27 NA TGTGCCAGCAGTTCAAGATACCTTAATGAAAAACTGTTTTTT CASSSRYLNEKLFF
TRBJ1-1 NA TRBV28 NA TGTGCCAGCAGTGGGACGCGATTCAGGGACACACTGCTTTTT CASSGTRFRDTLLF
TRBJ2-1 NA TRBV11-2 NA TGTGCCAGCAGCTCGGACTATAATGAGCAGTTCTTC CASSSDYNEQFF
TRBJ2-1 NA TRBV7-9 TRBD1 TGTGCCAGCAGCCTAGGACAGGGACCCTACAATGAGCAGTTCTTC CASSLGQGPYNEQFF
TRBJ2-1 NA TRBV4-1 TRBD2 TGCGCCAGCAGCGCAGTCGGTTACGGGACTAGCGACAATGAGCAGTTCTTC CASSAVGYGTSDNEQFF
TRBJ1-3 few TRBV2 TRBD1 TGTGCCAGCTCATTGGACAGGCCCTCTGGAAACACCATATATTTT CASSLDRPSGNTIYF
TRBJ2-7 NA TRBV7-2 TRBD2 TGTGCCAGCAGCACCCAGCGGGAGTTGTACGAGCAGTACTTC CASSTQRELYEQYF
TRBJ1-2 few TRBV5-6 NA TGTGCCAGCAGCTTGTTTGAGGGGGGCTACACCTTC CASSLFEGGYTF
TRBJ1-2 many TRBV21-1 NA TGTGCCAGCAGCAAGACAGGGGGCATCAGTGGCTACACCTTC CASSKTGGISGYTF
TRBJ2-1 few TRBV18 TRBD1 TGTGCCAGCTCACCACCCTTTGGACAGGGGGCGGGTGAGCAGTTCTTC CASSPPFGQGAGEQFF
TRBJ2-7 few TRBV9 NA TGTGCCAGCAGCCCCTCAGGGGCTTACGGGGGCTACGAGCAGTACTTC CASSPSGAYGGYEQYF
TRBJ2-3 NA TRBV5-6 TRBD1 TGTGCCAGCAGCTCAGTCATCAAGGGACAGGGGGAGGATACGCAGTATTTT CASSSVIKGQGEDTQYF
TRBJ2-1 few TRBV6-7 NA TGTGCCAGCAGTTACCGGGCAGGGAGCAGTGGGTTCTTC CASSYRAGSSGFF
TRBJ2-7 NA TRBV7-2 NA TGTGCCAGCAGCTTGACTGTGCCCCCTTACGAGCAGTACTTC CASSLTVPPYEQYF
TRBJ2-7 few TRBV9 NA TGTGCCAGCAGCGTAGGAAGCAGGGCTTCCTACGAGCAGTACTTC CASSVGSRASYEQYF
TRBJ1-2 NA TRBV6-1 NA TGTGCCAGCAGTGAATATAGACGACAATTC CASSEYRRQF
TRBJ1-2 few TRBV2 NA TGTGCCAGCAGTGAAGGGTACGCTAACTATGGCTACACCTTC CASSEGYANYGYTF
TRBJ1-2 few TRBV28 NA TGTGCCAGCAGTTATGACCCCAGGGTATCCTATGGCTACACCTTC CASSYDPRVSYGYTF
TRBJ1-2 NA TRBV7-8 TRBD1 TGTGCCAGCAGCACGTCCCCTACAGGGGGTTTTAGCTATGGCTACACCTTC CASSTSPTGGFSYGYTF
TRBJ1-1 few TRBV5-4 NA TGTGCCAGCGAGGGGGCTTTCTTT CASEGAFF
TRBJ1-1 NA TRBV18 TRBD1 TGTGCCAGCCGGGGACAGAAAAACACTGAAGCTTTCTTT CASRGQKNTEAFF
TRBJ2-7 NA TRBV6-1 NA TGTGCCAGCAGCGCATACCCCTACGAGCAGTACTTC CASSAYPYEQYF
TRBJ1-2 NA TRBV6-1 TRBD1 TGTGCCAGCAGTGAAGCGAAGGACAGGGACTATGGCTACACCTTC CASSEAKDRDYGYTF
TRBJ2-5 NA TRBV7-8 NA TGTGCCAGCCTCCTTACGGAGGGTGGCCGTGGGGGGGAGACCCAGTACTTC CASLLTEGGRGGETQYF
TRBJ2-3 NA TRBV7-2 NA TGTGCCACGGGGCAGACTCAGCAGTATTTT CATGQTQQYF
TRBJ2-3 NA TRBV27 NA TGTGCCAGCAGTTTGCCGGGGGCCAGCACAGATACGCAGTATTTT CASSLPGASTDTQYF
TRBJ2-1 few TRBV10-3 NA TGTGCCATCAGTGAGTCGATGCAGGGGAGCTCCTACAATGAGCAGTTCTTC CAISESMQGSSYNEQFF
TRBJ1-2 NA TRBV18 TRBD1 TGTGCCAGCTCACTACGACAGGGGGATGATGGCTACACCTTC CASSLRQGDDGYTF
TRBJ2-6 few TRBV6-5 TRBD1 TGTGCCAGCAGTTACTCGGGACAGGCTGGGGCCAACGTCCTGACTTTC CASSYSGQAGANVLTF
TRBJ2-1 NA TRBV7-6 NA TGTGCCAGCACTCAGGGGGGACAGACTGAGCAGTTCTTC CASTQGGQTEQFF
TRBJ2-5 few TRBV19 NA TGTGCCAGTAGCGGACAACTAGACGGGAAGACCCAGTACTTC CASSGQLDGKTQYF
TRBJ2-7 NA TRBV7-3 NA TGTGCCAGCAGCTTAAGTGGCGGGGGCCTCTACGAGCAGTACTTC CASSLSGGGLYEQYF
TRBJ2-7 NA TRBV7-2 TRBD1 TGTGCCAGCAGCAGGACAGGGCTTACCTACGAGCAGTACTTC CASSRTGLTYEQYF
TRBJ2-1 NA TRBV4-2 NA TGTGCCAGCAGCCAAGATGGAACTAGAGGGAGGGGGGAGCAGTTCTTC CASSQDGTRGRGEQFF
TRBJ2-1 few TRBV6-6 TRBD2 TGTGCCAGCAGTAAACTAGCGGCTACTTACAATGAGCAGTTCTTC CASSKLAATYNEQFF